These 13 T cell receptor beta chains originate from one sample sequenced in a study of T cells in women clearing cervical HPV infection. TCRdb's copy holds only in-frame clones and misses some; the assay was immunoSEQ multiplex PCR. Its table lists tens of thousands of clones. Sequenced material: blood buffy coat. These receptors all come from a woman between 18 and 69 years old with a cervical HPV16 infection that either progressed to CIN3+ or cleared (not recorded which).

Here the CDR3 reads CASSQETGQGNTEAFF. The DNA read from the CDR3 is TGCGCCAGCAGCCAAGAGACGGGACAGGGGAACACTGAA. J is TRBJ1-1 and V is TRBV4-1; 9 bases are a match to TRBD1. The DNA ends 3 residues before the CDR3 does, and the rest of the CDR3 is filled in from the germline J gene. After removal of 0 bases from V and 1 base from J, the junction contained 3 bases not matched to a gene. This CDR3 region has 16 residues. Per germline, CDR1 MGHRA and CDR2 YSYEKL.

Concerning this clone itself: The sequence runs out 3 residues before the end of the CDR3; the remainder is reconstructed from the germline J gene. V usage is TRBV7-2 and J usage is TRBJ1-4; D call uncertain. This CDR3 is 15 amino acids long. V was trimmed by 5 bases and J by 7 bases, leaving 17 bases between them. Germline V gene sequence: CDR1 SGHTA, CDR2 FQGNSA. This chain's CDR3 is CASSPDMRSGEKLFF. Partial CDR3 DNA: TGTGCCAGCAGCCCTGACATGAGGTCTGGTGAAAAA.

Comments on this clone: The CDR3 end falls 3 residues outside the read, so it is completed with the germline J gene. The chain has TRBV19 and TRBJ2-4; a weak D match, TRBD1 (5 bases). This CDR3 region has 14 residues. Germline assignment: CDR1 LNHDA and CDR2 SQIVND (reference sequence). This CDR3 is CASSGTTVSYGQYF. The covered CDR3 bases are TGTGCCAGTAGTGGAACGACAGTGTCGTATGGT.

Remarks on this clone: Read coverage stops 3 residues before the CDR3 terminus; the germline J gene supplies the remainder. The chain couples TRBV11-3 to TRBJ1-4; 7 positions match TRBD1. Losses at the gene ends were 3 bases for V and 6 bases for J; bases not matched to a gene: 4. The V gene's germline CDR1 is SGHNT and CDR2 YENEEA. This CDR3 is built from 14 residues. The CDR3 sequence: CASSFRDSYEKLFF. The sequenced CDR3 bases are TGTGCCAGCAGCTTCCGGGACAGCTATGAAAAA.

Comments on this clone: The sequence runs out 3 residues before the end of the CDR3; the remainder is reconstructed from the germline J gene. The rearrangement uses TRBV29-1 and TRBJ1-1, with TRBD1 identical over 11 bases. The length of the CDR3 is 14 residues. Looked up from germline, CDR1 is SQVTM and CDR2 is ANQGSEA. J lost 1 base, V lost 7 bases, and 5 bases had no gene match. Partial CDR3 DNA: TGCAGCGCATCCGGGACAGGGGGGAACACTGAA. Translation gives CSASGTGGNTE. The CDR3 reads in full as CSASGTGGNTEAFF.

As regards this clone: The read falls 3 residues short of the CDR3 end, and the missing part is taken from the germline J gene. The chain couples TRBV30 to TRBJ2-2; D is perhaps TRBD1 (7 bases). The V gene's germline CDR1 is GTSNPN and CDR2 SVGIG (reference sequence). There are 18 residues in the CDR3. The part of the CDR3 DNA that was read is TGTGCCTGGAGTGTGATTAGAGTGGAGGGGGCGGGTAATGAAAAG. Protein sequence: CAWSVIRVEGAGNEK. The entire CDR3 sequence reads CAWSVIRVEGAGNEKLFF. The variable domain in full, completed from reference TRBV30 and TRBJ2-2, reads SQTIHQWPATLVQPVGSPLSLECTVEGTSNPNLYWYRQAAGRGLQLLFYSVGIGQISSEVPQNLSASRPQDRQFILSSKKLLLSDSGFYLCAWSVIRVEGAGNEKLFFGEGSRLTVL.

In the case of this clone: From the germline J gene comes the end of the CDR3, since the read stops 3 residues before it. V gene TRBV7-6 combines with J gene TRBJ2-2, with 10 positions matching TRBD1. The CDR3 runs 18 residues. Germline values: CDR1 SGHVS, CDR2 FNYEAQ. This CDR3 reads CASSLEDRGISGANVLFF. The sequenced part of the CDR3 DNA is TGTGCCAGCAGCTTAGAGGACAGGGGGATCTCTGGGGCCAACGTG.

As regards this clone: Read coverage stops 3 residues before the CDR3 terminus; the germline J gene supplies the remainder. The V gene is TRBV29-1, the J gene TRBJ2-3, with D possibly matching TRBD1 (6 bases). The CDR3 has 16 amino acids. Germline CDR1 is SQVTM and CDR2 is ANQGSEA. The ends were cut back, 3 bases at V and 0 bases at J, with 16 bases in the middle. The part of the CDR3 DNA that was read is TGCAGCGTTGACCGGCAGGGGATCACTAGCACAGATACG. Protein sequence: CSVDRQGITSTDT. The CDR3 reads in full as CSVDRQGITSTDTQYF.

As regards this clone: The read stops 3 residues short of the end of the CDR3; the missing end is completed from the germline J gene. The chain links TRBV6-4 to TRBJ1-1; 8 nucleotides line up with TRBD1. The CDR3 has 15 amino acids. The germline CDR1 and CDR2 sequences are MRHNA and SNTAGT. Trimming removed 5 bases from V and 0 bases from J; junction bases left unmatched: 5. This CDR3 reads CASSQRTGLNTEAFF. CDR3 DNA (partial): TGTGCCAGCAGTCAACGGACAGGGTTGAACACTGAA.

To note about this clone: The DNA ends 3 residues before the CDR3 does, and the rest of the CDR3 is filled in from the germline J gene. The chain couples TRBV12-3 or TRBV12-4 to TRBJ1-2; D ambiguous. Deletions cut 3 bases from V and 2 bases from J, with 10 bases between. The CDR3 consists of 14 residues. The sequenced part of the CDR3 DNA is TGTGCCAGCAGTTTGAGGAGGGTGAACTATGGC. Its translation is CASSLRRVNYG. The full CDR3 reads CASSLRRVNYGYTF.

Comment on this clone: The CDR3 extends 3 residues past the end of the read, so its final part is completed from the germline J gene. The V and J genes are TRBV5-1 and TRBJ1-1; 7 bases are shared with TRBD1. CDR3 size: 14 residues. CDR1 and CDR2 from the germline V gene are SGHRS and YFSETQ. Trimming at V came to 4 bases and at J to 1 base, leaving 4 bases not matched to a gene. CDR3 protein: CASSQNRGNTEAFF. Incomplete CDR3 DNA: TGCGCCAGCAGCCAAAACAGGGGGAACACTGAA.

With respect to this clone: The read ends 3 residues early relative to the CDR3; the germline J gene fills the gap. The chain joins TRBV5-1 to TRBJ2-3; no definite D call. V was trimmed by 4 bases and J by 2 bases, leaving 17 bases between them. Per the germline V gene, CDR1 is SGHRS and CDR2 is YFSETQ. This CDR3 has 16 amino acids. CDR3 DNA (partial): TGCGCCAGCAGCCCTAACACCCCAGGTACCACAGATACG. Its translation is CASSPNTPGTTDT. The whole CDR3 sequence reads CASSPNTPGTTDTQYF.

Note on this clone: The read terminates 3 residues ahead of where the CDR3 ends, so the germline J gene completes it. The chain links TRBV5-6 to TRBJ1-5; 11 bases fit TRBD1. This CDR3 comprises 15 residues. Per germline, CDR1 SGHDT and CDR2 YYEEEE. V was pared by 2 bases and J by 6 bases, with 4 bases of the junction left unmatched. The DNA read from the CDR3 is TGTGCCAGCAGCTTAAGGACAGGGGGCTCTCAGCCC. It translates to CASSLRTGGSQP. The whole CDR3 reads CASSLRTGGSQPQHF. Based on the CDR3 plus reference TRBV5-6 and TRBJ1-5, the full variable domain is DAGVTQSPTHLIKTRGQQVTLRCSPKSGHDTVSWYQQALGQGPQFIFQYYEEEERQRGNFPDRFSGHQFPNYSSELNVNALLLGDSALYLCASSLRTGGSQPQHFGDGTRLSIL.